These 24 T cell receptor beta chains share one sample of origin, sequenced in a study of T cell changes during pregnancy in multiple sclerosis (dated by TCRdb to 2018 to 2020). The library was made by the immunoSEQ multiplex PCR assay. As stored in TCRdb, this immuneACCESS dataset retains in-frame rearrangements with V and J assigned. A fraction of the clones does not appear; measured against another copy, unresolved V genes explain less than half of the discrepancy, and the remainder lacks a known reason. The sample table records fewer than 70,000 clones; about nine tenths of these occur just once. The ten largest clones represent approximately 1.5% of the sample. The material was peripheral blood, obtained in the third trimester of pregnancy. The receptors come from a female donor with multiple sclerosis, enrolled in a pregnancy study.

The CDR3 is CASSPEIPGEAHRQPQHF. CDR3 sequence (DNA): TGTGCCAGCAGCCCAGAGATCCCCGGTGAGGCCCACCGTCAGCCCCAGCATTTT. V is TRBV7-8 and J is TRBJ1-5; D not certain. The CDR3 sequence is 18 residues long. Looked up from germline, CDR1 is SGHVS and CDR2 is FQNEAQ. V was cut by 5 bases and J by 6 bases, with 26 bases left in between.

This clone was recorded a few times. The chain joins TRBV11-2 to TRBJ2-7; 8 bases match TRBD2. CDR1 is SGHAT and CDR2 is FQNNGV in the germline V gene. After removal of 2 bases from V and 0 bases from J, the junction contained 6 bases not matched to a gene. This CDR3 region has 16 residues. In DNA, the CDR3 is TGTGCCAGCAGCTTACTGAGCGGGGGTCCCTCCTACGAGCAGTACTTC. This translates into CASSLLSGGPSYEQYF.

This clone was seen just once. J is TRBJ1-6 and V is TRBV7-6; 8 nucleotides line up with TRBD1. The CDR3 is 18 residues long. V trimming: 2 bases; J trimming: 0 bases; junction bases outside the gene matches: 6. Germline V CDR1 and CDR2: SGHVS, FNYEAQ. CDR3: CASSLRQGALSYNSPLHF. The DNA of the CDR3 is TGTGCCAGCAGCTTAAGGCAGGGGGCTCTCTCCTATAATTCACCCCTCCACTTT.

The chain carries TRBV28 and TRBJ1-5; a possible D gene is TRBD1 (6 bases). The germline V and J ends were trimmed by 3 bases and 4 bases, with 13 bases remaining between them. The CDR3 totals 15 residues. Germline CDR1 is MDHEN and CDR2 is SYDVKM. The CDR3 here is CASSFPQGMNQPQHF. The CDR3 nucleotides read TGTGCCAGCAGTTTCCCGCAGGGGATGAATCAGCCCCAGCATTTT.

The V gene is TRBV28, the J gene TRBJ2-7, with 8 nucleotides matching TRBD1. The trim removed 6 bases at V and 4 bases at J, leaving 8 bases unmatched. The CDR3 consists of 14 residues. Germline CDR1 and CDR2: MDHEN and SYDVKM. CDR3 in amino acids: CASRPSRDRYEQYF. Here the CDR3 DNA reads TGTGCCAGCAGACCCTCCCGGGACAGGTACGAGCAGTACTTC.

The chain employs TRBV7-2 and TRBJ2-2, with D perhaps matching TRBD2 (7 bases). The CDR3 sequence is 15 residues long. Germline values: CDR1 SGHTA, CDR2 FQGNSA. V shed 10 bases and J shed 3 bases, with 18 bases lying between them. CDR3 coding DNA: TGTGCCACCCGGTGGGGGGGCCCGGACACCGGGGAGCTGTTTTTT. This codes for CATRWGGPDTGELFF.

The rearrangement links TRBV4-1 to TRBJ1-1; D uncertain. The V end was cut by 0 bases, the J end by 3 bases, with 14 bases between. The CDR3 has 16 amino acids. The germline gives CDR1 MGHRA, CDR2 YSYEKL. CDR3 protein: CASSQEPRELDTEAFF. CDR3 nucleotide sequence: TGCGCCAGCAGCCAAGAACCGAGGGAACTGGACACTGAAGCTTTCTTT.

The chain is built from TRBV27 and TRBJ1-1, with 7 bases lining up with TRBD1. V was clipped by 4 bases and J by 1 base; unmatched bases: 15. This CDR3 has 18 residues. Germline V gives CDR1 MNHEY, CDR2 SMNVEV (reference sequence). DNA of the CDR3: TGTGCCAGCAGTTCAGCTAACAGGGGTGGGAAGGAGAACACTGAAGCTTTCTTT. It translates to CASSSANRGGKENTEAFF.

The genes are TRBV18 and TRBJ2-7; TRBD1 agrees at 8 bases. CDR3 size: 16 residues. The ends lost 3 bases at V and 1 base at J; junction bases unmatched: 8. CDR1 is KGHSH, CDR2 LQKENI, per germline. The CDR3, as DNA: TGTGCCAGCTCACCCGTCAGGACAGGGCTATCCTACGAGCAGTACTTC. This translates into CASSPVRTGLSYEQYF. The full variable domain, with the rest looked up from reference TRBV18 and TRBJ2-7, is NAGVMQNPRHLVRRRGQEARLRCSPMKGHSHVYWYRQLPEEGLKFMVYLQKENIIDESGMPKERFSAEFPKEGPSILRIQQVVRGDSAAYFCASSPVRTGLSYEQYFGPGTRLTVT.

The chain links TRBV6-5 to TRBJ2-7, with 9 bases identical to TRBD1. This CDR3 has 15 amino acids. Trimming at V came to 0 bases and at J to 0 bases, leaving 0 bases not matched to a gene. CDR1 and CDR2 from the germline V gene are MNHEY and SVGAGI. CDR3 sequence (DNA): TGTGCCAGCAGTTACTCGACAGGGGGCTCCTACGAGCAGTACTTC. This encodes CASSYSTGGSYEQYF.

The chain has TRBV7-6 and TRBJ2-5; D not resolved. Per the germline V gene, CDR1 is SGHVS and CDR2 is FNYEAQ. CDR3 length: 13 amino acids. Deletions cut 8 bases from V and 1 base from J, with 11 bases between. As DNA, the CDR3 is TGTGCCAGCGGGCTTTTGACCCAAGAGACCCAGTACTTC. Protein product: CASGLLTQETQYF.

This chain joins TRBV6-1 and TRBJ2-7, with 11 positions matching TRBD2. V lost 0 bases and J lost 3; bases outside the gene matches: 16. CDR1 is MNHNS and CDR2 is SASEGT in the germline V gene. The CDR3 is 20 residues long. As DNA, the CDR3 is TGTGCCAGCAGTGAAGCGTCTATAGGTGCTAGCGGGGGGCTCCGCTACGAGCAGTACTTC. It specifies CASSEASIGASGGLRYEQYF.

The rearrangement uses TRBV5-8 and TRBJ2-5, with 7 bases that match TRBD2. V shed 4 bases, J shed 1 base, and the junction held 16 bases outside the gene matches. This CDR3 spans 18 amino acids. Germline CDR1 reads SGHTS; CDR2 reads YDEGEE. CDR3: CASSPFFRGGGSQETQYF. The CDR3 nucleotides are TGTGCCAGCAGCCCTTTCTTTCGGGGCGGGGGAAGCCAAGAGACCCAGTACTTC.

The chain is built from TRBV2 and TRBJ1-2; weak D call: TRBD1 (5 bases). V was trimmed by 6 bases and J by 6 bases, leaving 14 bases between them. CDR1 SNHLY and CDR2 FYNNEI come from the germline V gene. The CDR3 runs 13 residues. The CDR3 here is CASSVQGGDGYTF. The CDR3 nucleotides read TGTGCCAGCAGCGTTCAGGGAGGAGATGGCTACACCTTC.

This chain connects TRBV6-5 to TRBJ2-3; D is perhaps TRBD2 (6 bases). Germline loops: CDR1 MNHEY, CDR2 SVGAGI. The CDR3 spans 16 residues. V was clipped by 1 base and J by 2 bases, with 13 bases between them. The CDR3, as DNA: TGTGCCAGCAGTTACTATTACGGGGGTGACACAGATACGCAGTATTTT. Translation: CASSYYYGGDTDTQYF.

V is TRBV10-1 and J is TRBJ2-7; 9 bases are a match to TRBD1. Germline CDR1 reads WNHNN; CDR2 reads SYGVQD (reference sequence). The CDR3 contains 13 residues. V dropped 7 bases and J dropped 6; count of bases not matched to a gene: 7. The CDR3 region is CASNRDRAGEQYF. CDR3 bases: TGCGCCAGCAACCGGGACAGGGCCGGCGAGCAGTACTTC.

The chain combines TRBV7-8 with TRBJ2-3, with 12 bases fitting TRBD2. This CDR3 is built from 18 residues. The ends lost 5 bases at V and 5 bases at J; junction bases unmatched: 14. Germline V gives CDR1 SGHVS, CDR2 FQNEAQ. CDR3 DNA sequence: TGTGCCAGCAGCCTCACCCTAGCGGGGGGGCAGCCGGTAGATACGCAGTATTTT. This encodes CASSLTLAGGQPVDTQYF. Complete variable domain (other parts from reference TRBV7-8 and TRBJ2-3): GAGVSQSPRYKVAKRGQDVALRCDPISGHVSLFWYQQALGQGPEFLTYFQNEAQLDKSGLPSDRFFAERPEGSVSTLKIQRTQQEDSAVYLCASSLTLAGGQPVDTQYFGPGTRLTVL.

The rearrangement links TRBV7-9 to TRBJ1-4; weak D call: TRBD1 (6 bases). Trimming cost V 0 bases and J 11 bases, with 10 bases left between them. Germline V CDR1 and CDR2: SEHNR, FQNEAQ (reference sequence). The CDR3 runs 13 residues. In DNA form, the CDR3 reads TGTGCCAGCAGCTTAGCGGCGGGGGCTAAACTGTTTTTT. This codes for CASSLAAGAKLFF. Looking up the rest from reference TRBV7-9 and TRBJ1-4 gives the full variable domain: DTGVSQNPRHKITKRGQNVTFRCDPISEHNRLYWYRQTLGQGPEFLTYFQNEAQLEKSRLLSDRFSAERPKGSFSTLEIQRTEQGDSAMYLCASSLAAGAKLFFGSGTQLSVL.

This rearrangement joins TRBV4-1 to TRBJ2-5, with TRBD1 matching over 11 bases. The CDR3 covers 16 residues. Germline assignment: CDR1 MGHRA and CDR2 YSYEKL. Unmatched junction bases numbered 6, after V lost 1 base and J lost 5 bases. CDR3 region: CASSQGWDRGEETQYF. The CDR3 DNA reads as TGCGCCAGCAGCCAAGGATGGGACAGGGGGGAGGAGACCCAGTACTTC.

The genes are TRBV30 and TRBJ2-3, with 11 bases aligning to TRBD2. Germline trimming cut 6 bases from V and 3 bases from J; bases unmatched to any gene: 5. The CDR3 loop spans 14 amino acids. The germline V gene has CDR1 GTSNPN and CDR2 SVGIG (reference sequence). CDR3 residues: CACHSGGVTDTQYF. The CDR3 nucleotides are TGTGCCTGCCATAGCGGGGGGGTAACAGATACGCAGTATTTT.

V usage is TRBV6-5 and J usage is TRBJ1-3; D gene unclear. The length of the CDR3 is 15 residues. Trimming left V 9 bases short and J 0 bases short, with 15 bases between. Germline lookup yields CDR1 MNHEY and CDR2 SVGAGI. The chain's CDR3 is CARGYGESSGNTIYF. The DNA for the CDR3 is TGTGCCAGGGGGTACGGGGAGAGCTCTGGAAACACCATATATTTT.

V usage is TRBV6-6 and J usage is TRBJ1-5; D may be TRBD1 (5 bases). Trimming pared 5 bases from V and 2 bases from J, leaving 7 bases between. The germline CDR1 and CDR2 sequences are MNHNY and SVGAGI (reference sequence). There are 13 residues in the CDR3. The CDR3 sequence: CASSATGNQPQHF. The CDR3 DNA follows: TGTGCCAGCAGTGCGACAGGCAATCAGCCCCAGCATTTT.

The chain carries TRBV4-1 and TRBJ1-4; maybe TRBD1 (6 bases). In germline, CDR1 is MGHRA, CDR2 YSYEKL. This CDR3 region has 16 residues. The V gene lost 0 bases and the J gene lost 8 bases, with 16 bases spanning the gap. CDR3 bases: TGCGCCAGCAGCCAAGATCAGCGGGCGGGGGGCGAAAAACTGTTTTTT. Protein sequence: CASSQDQRAGGEKLFF.

J is TRBJ2-7 and V is TRBV2; D unresolved. V dropped 6 bases and J dropped 2 bases, with 8 bases sitting between them. Germline V lookup: CDR1 SNHLY, CDR2 FYNNEI. The CDR3 consists of 12 residues. CDR3 DNA sequence: TGTGCCAGCAGAACAGCACCCTACGAGCAGTACTTC. It yields the protein CASRTAPYEQYF.